These 29 T cell receptor beta chains originate from one sample sequenced in a study of blood T cell repertoires in COVID-19. The protocol was immunoSEQ multiplex PCR, while the TCRdb copy is restricted to in-frame clones and leaves out a portion. The repertoire consists of 60,000 to 65,000 clones, with under 80% occurring once and the leading ten covering 15% to 20%. The specimen was peripheral blood. The receptors derive from a man in his fifties or sixties with acute or convalescent COVID-19.

The chain combines TRBV5-1 with TRBJ2-1, with a possible D match to TRBD2 (6 bases). V was pared by 4 bases and J by 8 bases, with 16 bases between. Per the germline V gene, CDR1 is SGHRS and CDR2 is YFSETQ. This CDR3 contains 14 residues. CDR3 DNA sequence: TGCGCCAGCAGCGTCGCGGGAAGGGAGGATGAGCAGTTCTTC. Translating gives CASSVAGREDEQFF.

The chain combines TRBV5-1 with TRBJ2-2, with 8 positions matching TRBD1. The J segment lost 6 bases and the V segment lost 2 bases, leaving 6 bases of the junction unmatched. CDR1 and CDR2 from the germline V gene are SGHRS and YFSETQ. The length of the CDR3 is 15 residues. The CDR3 DNA is TGCGCCAGCAGCTTAGCAGGGGGCGCCGCCGGGGAGCTGTTTTTT. Translation gives CASSLAGGAAGELFF.

This sequence joins TRBV7-2 and TRBJ1-2; TRBD1 is a possible D gene (6 bases). The CDR3 length is 16 residues. With 5 bases removed from V and 7 bases from J, the gap between germline ends came to 23 bases. The germline V gene encodes CDR1 SGHTA and CDR2 FQGNSA. This CDR3 is CASSAEGTPISSGYTF. The CDR3 DNA is TGTGCCAGCAGCGCAGAAGGGACACCCATTTCTAGTGGCTACACCTTC.

Turning to this clone: A junction end diverges from the germline sequence, so it may reflect a read error. This chain connects TRBV14 to TRBJ2-7; TRBD1 matches 9 bases. Germline V gene sequence: CDR1 SGHDN, CDR2 FVKESK. The length of the CDR3 is 13 residues. CDR3 in amino acids: CASSQDRWTGVGF. The DNA for the CDR3 is TGTGCCAGCAGCCAAGATCGGTGGACAGGGGTAGGATTC.

The rearrangement joins TRBV24-1 to TRBJ1-2, with D maybe TRBD1 (6 bases). The germline V and J ends were trimmed by 0 bases and 4 bases, with 8 bases remaining between them. Per germline, CDR1 KGHDR and CDR2 SFDVKD. The CDR3 is made up of 14 amino acids. The CDR3, as DNA: TGTGCCACCAGTGATTTGTCAGGGGTCTATGGCTACACCTTC. Residues: CATSDLSGVYGYTF.

The rearrangement joins TRBV10-2 to TRBJ2-7, with 7 bases that match TRBD2. With 5 bases clipped from V and 0 bases from J, the junction kept 4 bases outside the gene matches. The V gene's germline CDR1 is WSHSY and CDR2 SAAADI. CDR3 length: 14 residues. The CDR3 nucleotides read TGCGCCAGCAGTCTCGGGGGGAGCTCCTACGAGCAGTACTTC. Translated, it gives CASSLGGSSYEQYF.

The chain has TRBV3-1 (or the pseudogene TRBV3-2) and TRBJ1-2, with TRBD1 identical over 8 bases. Germline V gives CDR1 LGHDT, CDR2 YNNKEL (reference sequence). Trimming took 4 bases from V and 6 from J; bases not matched to a gene: 13. The CDR3 has 16 amino acids. DNA of the CDR3: TGTGCCAGCAGCCCCACAAAAACTGGACAGGGTAATGGCTACACCTTC. Protein sequence: CASSPTKTGQGNGYTF.

The gene calls are TRBV19 and TRBJ2-2; TRBD1 aligns across 10 bases. Germline V lookup: CDR1 LNHDA, CDR2 SQIVND (reference sequence). V lost 0 bases and J lost 0; bases outside the gene matches: 13. The CDR3 is 21 residues long. CDR3 loop: CASSIEYRTGGVTANTGELFF. The CDR3 DNA reads as TGTGCCAGTAGTATAGAATACAGGACAGGGGGAGTTACAGCGAACACCGGGGAGCTGTTTTTT.

V is TRBV27 and J is TRBJ2-3, with D possibly TRBD2 on 6 matching bases. Germline-derived CDR1 and CDR2 are MNHEY and SMNVEV (reference sequence). The V end was cut by 6 bases, the J end by 3 bases, with 13 bases between. This CDR3 contains 14 residues. This CDR3 is CASSPLGGTDTQYF. The DNA for the CDR3 is TGTGCCAGCAGCCCCCTTGGGGGGACAGATACGCAGTATTTT.

CDR3 residues: CASKGGNQPQHF. CDR3 DNA: TGTGCCAGCAAGGGGGGCAATCAGCCCCAGCATTTT. V gene TRBV6-5 combines with J gene TRBJ1-5; TRBD1 is a possible D gene (6 bases). This CDR3 contains 12 residues. Germline V gene sequence: CDR1 MNHEY, CDR2 SVGAGI. Trimming took off 7 bases at V and 2 bases at J, with 6 bases between the two ends.

The V and J genes are TRBV11-2 and TRBJ2-1; 14 bases agree with TRBD2. This CDR3 spans 15 amino acids. Germline CDR1 and CDR2: SGHAT and FQNNGV. Trimming cost V 5 bases and J 10 bases; bases outside gene matches: 7. This CDR3 is CASSISGLAGGEQFF. The DNA for the CDR3 is TGTGCCAGCAGCATCTCCGGACTAGCGGGAGGAGAGCAGTTCTTC.

The V and J genes are TRBV2 and TRBJ1-2, with a tentative D call TRBD1 (6 bases). The CDR3 runs to 12 residues. The V end was cut by 6 bases, the J end by 9 bases, with 14 bases between. From germline, CDR1 is SNHLY and CDR2 FYNNEI. DNA of the CDR3: TGTGCCAGCAGGCCGGGGACACTGAGCTACACCTTC. This encodes CASRPGTLSYTF.

The rearrangement joins TRBV7-8 to TRBJ2-6; 9 bases agree with TRBD1. The CDR3 spans 18 residues. V dropped 4 bases and J dropped 0; count of bases not matched to a gene: 7. Germline loops: CDR1 SGHVS, CDR2 FQNEAQ. The CDR3 sequence: CASSYPGQGYSGANVLTF. In DNA form, the CDR3 reads TGTGCCAGCAGCTATCCGGGACAGGGTTACTCTGGGGCCAACGTCCTGACTTTC.

The rearrangement joins TRBV9 to TRBJ1-1; D unclear. Germline CDR1 SGDLS, CDR2 YYNGEE. The CDR3 length is 14 residues. Trimming removed 1 base at V and 2 bases at J, with 9 bases between. The CDR3 sequence: CASSVSQANTEAFF. The CDR3 DNA reads TGTGCCAGCAGCGTAAGTCAGGCTAACACTGAAGCTTTCTTT. Based on the CDR3 plus reference TRBV9 and TRBJ1-1, the full variable domain is DSGVTQTPKHLITATGQRVTLRCSPRSGDLSVYWYQQSLDQGLQFLIQYYNGEERAKGNILERFSAQQFPDLHSELNLSSLELGDSALYFCASSVSQANTEAFFGQGTRLTVV.

The J gene is TRBJ1-1, the V gene TRBV6-4, with D unclear. The V end was cut by 5 bases, the J end by 1 base, with 11 bases between. Looked up from germline, CDR1 is MRHNA and CDR2 is SNTAGT. The CDR3 has 14 residues. CDR3 sequence reads: CASSYRLGNTEAFF. The CDR3 DNA is TGTGCCAGCAGTTACCGACTGGGGAACACTGAAGCTTTCTTT.

This clone was counted many times. The genes are TRBV19 and TRBJ2-7, with TRBD2 matching 15 bases. This CDR3 contains 17 residues. Germline V gene lookup returns CDR1 LNHDA and CDR2 SQIVND (reference sequence). Trimming removed 3 bases from V and 5 bases from J; junction bases left unmatched: 8. CDR3 sequence: CASSILGTSGRRHEQYF. CDR3 DNA sequence: TGTGCCAGTAGTATCCTTGGGACTAGCGGGAGGAGACACGAGCAGTACTTC. Full variable domain (missing parts from reference TRBV19 and TRBJ2-7): DGGITQSPKYLFRKEGQNVTLSCEQNLNHDAMYWYRQDPGQGLRLIYYSQIVNDFQKGDIAEGYSVSREKKESFPLTVTSAQKNPTAFYLCASSILGTSGRRHEQYFGPGTRLTVT.

The V gene is TRBV19, the J gene TRBJ2-7; 7 nucleotides line up with TRBD2. Germline-derived CDR1 and CDR2 are LNHDA and SQIVND (reference sequence). The CDR3 length is 13 residues. The V and J ends lost 5 bases and 0 bases, in that order; junction bases with no gene match: 1. As DNA, the CDR3 is TGTGCCAGTAGTCGGGAGGCCTCCTACGAGCAGTACTTC. It codes for CASSREASYEQYF.

This sequence joins TRBV28 and TRBJ1-5; D is unresolved. The CDR3 is 14 amino acids. Per germline, CDR1 MDHEN and CDR2 SYDVKM. The germline V and J ends were trimmed by 6 bases and 7 bases, with 16 bases remaining between them. The CDR3 DNA is TGTGCCAGCAGCTTAGGGTCTTCGAGGCAGCCCCAGCATTTT. Protein product: CASSLGSSRQPQHF.

CDR3 sequence (DNA): TGCAGTGCTAGTATAGCGGGAGCAACCGGGGAGCTGTTTTTT. Translating it yields CSASIAGATGELFF. This chain uses TRBV20-1 with TRBJ2-2, with 9 bases identical to TRBD2. The CDR3 is 14 amino acids. V lost 3 bases and J lost 5; bases outside the gene matches: 4. Germline CDR1 and CDR2: DFQATT and SNEGSKA (reference sequence).

This clone was counted once. The chain links TRBV2 to TRBJ1-2; 9 bases map to TRBD1. Trimming cost V 6 bases and J 4 bases; bases outside gene matches: 9. Germline V gene data show CDR1 as SNHLY and CDR2 as FYNNEI. The CDR3 is 15 amino acids. CDR3 loop: CASSPGTGNFYGYTF. CDR3 sequence (DNA): TGTGCCAGCAGCCCCGGGACAGGGAATTTCTATGGCTACACCTTC.

The V and J genes are TRBV25-1 and TRBJ1-2, with D perhaps matching TRBD1 (6 bases). Germline V gives CDR1 MGHDK, CDR2 SYGVNS. The V end was cut by 8 bases, the J end by 4 bases, with 11 bases between. This CDR3 is 12 amino acids long. For the CDR3, the DNA is TGTGCCAGCCAGGGGTCGGTCTATGGCTACACCTTC. Encoded protein: CASQGSVYGYTF.

Regarding this clone: The junction differs from germline at one of its ends, possibly a read error. The gene calls are TRBV4-3 and TRBJ2-1, with D possibly being TRBD2 (6 bases). The CDR3 is made up of 16 amino acids. CDR1 and CDR2 from the germline V gene are LGHNA and YSLEER. CDR3 in amino acids: CASSQEAGISYNEQFF. CDR3 coding DNA: TGCGCCAGCAGTCAAGAAGCGGGTATCTCCTACAATGAGCAGTTCTTC.

This clone is medium-sized in the sample. The rearrangement links TRBV18 to TRBJ1-5, with D possibly TRBD1 on 6 matching bases. CDR3 length: 13 amino acids. The V gene's germline CDR1 is KGHSH and CDR2 LQKENI. V lost 5 bases and J lost 3, with 8 bases in between. The CDR3 here is CASSGGLNQPQHF. CDR3 DNA: TGTGCCAGCTCAGGGGGCCTCAATCAGCCCCAGCATTTT. Variable domain in full (rest from reference TRBV18 and TRBJ1-5): NAGVMQNPRHLVRRRGQEARLRCSPMKGHSHVYWYRQLPEEGLKFMVYLQKENIIDESGMPKERFSAEFPKEGPSILRIQQVVRGDSAAYFCASSGGLNQPQHFGDGTRLSIL.

The CDR3, as DNA: TGCAGCGTCCGGGACATTAGCTCCTACGAGCAGTACTTC. Amino acids: CSVRDISSYEQYF. The V and J genes are TRBV29-1 and TRBJ2-7; weak D call: TRBD1 (6 bases). Germline V gene sequence: CDR1 SQVTM, CDR2 ANQGSEA. Trimming took 6 bases from V and 0 from J, leaving 12 bases between them. The CDR3 extends over 13 amino acids.

The chain carries TRBV19 and TRBJ2-1; D is uncertain. The V end lost 1 base, the J end lost 2 bases, and 9 bases lay between the germline ends. This CDR3 is 15 amino acids long. CDR1 and CDR2 from the germline V gene are LNHDA and SQIVND (reference sequence). The CDR3 DNA sequence: TGTGCCAGTAGTATAGTCCCCGAGGCCTACAATGAGCAGTTCTTC. It codes for CASSIVPEAYNEQFF.

This chain uses TRBV2 with TRBJ2-5, with a tentative D call TRBD1 (6 bases). The germline V gene encodes CDR1 SNHLY and CDR2 FYNNEI. The CDR3 sequence is 15 residues long. V lost 7 bases and J 5 bases, leaving 20 bases between the germline ends. This CDR3 is CASKPMTGEKETQYF. CDR3 DNA sequence: TGTGCCAGCAAACCCATGACAGGAGAGAAGGAGACCCAGTACTTC.

The chain recombines TRBV29-1 with TRBJ2-5, with D unresolved. The V gene lost 4 bases and the J gene lost 1 base, with 7 bases spanning the gap. The CDR3 is 12 amino acids. CDR1 is SQVTM and CDR2 is ANQGSEA in the germline V gene. The CDR3 here is CSVVQSQETQYF. In DNA, the CDR3 is TGCAGCGTTGTACAGTCCCAAGAGACCCAGTACTTC.

This chain connects TRBV5-1 to TRBJ1-5; D is perhaps TRBD1 (6 bases). CDR3 length: 14 residues. Germline CDR1 is SGHRS and CDR2 is YFSETQ. With 4 bases removed from V and 4 bases from J, the gap between germline ends came to 12 bases. CDR3 amino acids: CASSTGTGNQPQHF. The CDR3 DNA reads as TGCGCCAGCAGCACAGGGACCGGGAATCAGCCCCAGCATTTT.

This clone was seen only a few times. The CDR3 sequence: CASSTGDPGNTIYF. The CDR3 region has the DNA TGTGCCAGCAGCACAGGGGACCCCGGAAACACCATATATTTT. The chain carries TRBV2 and TRBJ1-3, with TRBD1 identical over 7 bases. Trimming cost V 6 bases and J 4 bases; bases outside gene matches: 6. This CDR3 is 14 amino acids long. CDR1 SNHLY and CDR2 FYNNEI come from the germline V gene.